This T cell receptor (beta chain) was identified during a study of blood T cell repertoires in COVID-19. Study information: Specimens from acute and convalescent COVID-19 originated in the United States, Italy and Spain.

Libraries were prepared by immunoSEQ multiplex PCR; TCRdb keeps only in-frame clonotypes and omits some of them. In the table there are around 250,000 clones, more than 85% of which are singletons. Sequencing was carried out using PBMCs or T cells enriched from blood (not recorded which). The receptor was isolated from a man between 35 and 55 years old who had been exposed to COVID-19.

The CDR3 here is CASSFPPRQWGYTF. CDR3 DNA sequence: TGTGCCAGCAGTTTCCCTCCCCGTCAGTGGGGCTACACCTTC. The chain couples TRBV28 to TRBJ1-2, with D unclear. The CDR3 runs 14 residues. CDR1 is MDHEN and CDR2 is SYDVKM in the germline V gene. V was shortened by 3 bases and J by 8 bases, with 16 bases between the two germline ends.